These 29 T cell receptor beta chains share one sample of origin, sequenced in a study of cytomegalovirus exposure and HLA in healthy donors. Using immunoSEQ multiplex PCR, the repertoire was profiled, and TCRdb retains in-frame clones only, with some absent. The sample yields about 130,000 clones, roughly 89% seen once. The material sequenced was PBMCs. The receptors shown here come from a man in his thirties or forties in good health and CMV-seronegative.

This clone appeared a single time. CDR3 nucleotides: TGTGCCAGCAGACTAACAACAGGGTTGAACACTGAAGCTTTCTTT. This translates into CASRLTTGLNTEAFF. The V call is TRBV6-5, the J call TRBJ1-1; perhaps TRBD1 as D (6 bases). Germline V gives CDR1 MNHEY, CDR2 SVGAGI. The CDR3 is 15 residues long. Trimming removed 6 bases at V and 0 bases at J, with 14 bases between.

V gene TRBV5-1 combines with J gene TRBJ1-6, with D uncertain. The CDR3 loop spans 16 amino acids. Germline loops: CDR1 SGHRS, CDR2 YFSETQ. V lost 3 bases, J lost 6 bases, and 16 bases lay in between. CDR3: CASSSSREALNSPLHF. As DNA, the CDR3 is TGCGCCAGCAGCTCATCTCGAGAAGCCCTTAATTCACCCCTCCACTTT.

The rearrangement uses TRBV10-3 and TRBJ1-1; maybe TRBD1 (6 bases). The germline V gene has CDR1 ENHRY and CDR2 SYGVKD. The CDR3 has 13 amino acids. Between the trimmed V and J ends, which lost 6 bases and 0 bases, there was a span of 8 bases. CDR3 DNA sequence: TGTGCCATCAGCAGGGGCCTGAACACTGAAGCTTTCTTT. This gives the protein CAISRGLNTEAFF.

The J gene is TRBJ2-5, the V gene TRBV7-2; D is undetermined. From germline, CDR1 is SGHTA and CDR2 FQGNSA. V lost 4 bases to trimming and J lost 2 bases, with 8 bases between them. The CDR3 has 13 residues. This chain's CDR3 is CASSWATQETQYF. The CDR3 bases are TGTGCCAGCAGCTGGGCCACACAAGAGACCCAGTACTTC.

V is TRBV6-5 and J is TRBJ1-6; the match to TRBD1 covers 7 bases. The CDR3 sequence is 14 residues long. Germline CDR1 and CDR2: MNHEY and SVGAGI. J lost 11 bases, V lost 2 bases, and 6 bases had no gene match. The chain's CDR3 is CASSYDREVPPLHF. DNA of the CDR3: TGTGCCAGCAGTTACGACAGGGAAGTGCCACCCCTCCACTTT.

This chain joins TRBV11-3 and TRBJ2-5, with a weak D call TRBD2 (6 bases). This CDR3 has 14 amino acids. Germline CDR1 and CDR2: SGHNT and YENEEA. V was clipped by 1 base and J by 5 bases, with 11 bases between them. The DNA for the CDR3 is TGTGCCAGCAGCTTAGGGGGGGTCAGCGAGACCCAGTACTTC. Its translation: CASSLGGVSETQYF.

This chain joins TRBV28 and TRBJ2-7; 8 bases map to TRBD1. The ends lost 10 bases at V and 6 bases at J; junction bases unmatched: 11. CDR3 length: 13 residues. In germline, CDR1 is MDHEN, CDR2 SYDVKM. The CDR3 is CATQQGALSEQYF. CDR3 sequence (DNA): TGTGCCACCCAGCAGGGGGCTCTGAGCGAGCAGTACTTC.

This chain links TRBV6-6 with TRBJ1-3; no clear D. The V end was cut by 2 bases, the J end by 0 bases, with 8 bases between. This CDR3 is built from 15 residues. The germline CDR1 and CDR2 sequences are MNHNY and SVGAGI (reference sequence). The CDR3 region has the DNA TGTGCCAGCAGTTACGCTGGGAGCTCTGGAAACACCATATATTTT. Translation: CASSYAGSSGNTIYF.

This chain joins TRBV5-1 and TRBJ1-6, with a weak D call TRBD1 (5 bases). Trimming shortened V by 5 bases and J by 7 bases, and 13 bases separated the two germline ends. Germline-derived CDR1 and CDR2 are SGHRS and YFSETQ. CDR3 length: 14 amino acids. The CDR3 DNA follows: TGCGCCAGCAGGGGGGGGACGGGAAATTCACCCCTCCACTTT. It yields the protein CASRGGTGNSPLHF.

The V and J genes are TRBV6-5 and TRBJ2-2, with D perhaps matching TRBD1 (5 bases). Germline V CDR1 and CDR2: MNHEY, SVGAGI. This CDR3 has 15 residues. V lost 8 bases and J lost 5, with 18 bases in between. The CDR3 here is CASGAPTGGTGELFF. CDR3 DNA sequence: TGTGCCAGCGGGGCCCCAACGGGTGGGACCGGGGAGCTGTTTTTT.

As DNA, the CDR3 is TGTGCCAGCAGTCGGGGCGGGACTTCCATCTACGAGCAGTACTTC. Protein product: CASSRGGTSIYEQYF. The J gene is TRBJ2-7, the V gene TRBV28; tentative D call: TRBD2 (6 bases). Trimming removed 5 bases from V and 3 bases from J, with 17 bases in between. This CDR3 has 15 residues. CDR1 is MDHEN and CDR2 is SYDVKM in the germline V gene.

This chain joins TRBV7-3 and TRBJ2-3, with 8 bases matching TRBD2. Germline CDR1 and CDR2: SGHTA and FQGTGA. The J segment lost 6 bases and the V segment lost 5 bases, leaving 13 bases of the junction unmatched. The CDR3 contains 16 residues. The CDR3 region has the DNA TGTGCCAGCAGCCCAGGACTAGCAGACGGTTCGGATACGCAGTATTTT. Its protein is CASSPGLADGSDTQYF.

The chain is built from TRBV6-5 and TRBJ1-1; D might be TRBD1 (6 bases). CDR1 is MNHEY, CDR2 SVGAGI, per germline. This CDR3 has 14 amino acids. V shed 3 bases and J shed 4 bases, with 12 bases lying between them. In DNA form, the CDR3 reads TGTGCCAGCAGTTATGAACAGGGTGGCACTGAAGCTTTCTTT. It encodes CASSYEQGGTEAFF.

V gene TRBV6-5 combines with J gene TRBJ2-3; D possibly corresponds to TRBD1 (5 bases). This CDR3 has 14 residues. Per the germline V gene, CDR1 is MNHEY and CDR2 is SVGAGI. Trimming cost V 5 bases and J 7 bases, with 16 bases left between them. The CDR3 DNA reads TGTGCCAGCAGTCGTGACAGATTTAGGAATACGCAGTATTTT. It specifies CASSRDRFRNTQYF.

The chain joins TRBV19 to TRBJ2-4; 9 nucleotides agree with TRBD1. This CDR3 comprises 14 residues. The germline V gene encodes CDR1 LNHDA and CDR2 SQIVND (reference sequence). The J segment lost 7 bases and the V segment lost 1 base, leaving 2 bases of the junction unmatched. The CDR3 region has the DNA TGTGCCAGTAGTATAGTGGGGACAGGGAACATTCAGTACTTC. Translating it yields CASSIVGTGNIQYF. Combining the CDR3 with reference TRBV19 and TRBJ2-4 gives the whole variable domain DGGITQSPKYLFRKEGQNVTLSCEQNLNHDAMYWYRQDPGQGLRLIYYSQIVNDFQKGDIAEGYSVSREKKESFPLTVTSAQKNPTAFYLCASSIVGTGNIQYFGAGTRLSVL.

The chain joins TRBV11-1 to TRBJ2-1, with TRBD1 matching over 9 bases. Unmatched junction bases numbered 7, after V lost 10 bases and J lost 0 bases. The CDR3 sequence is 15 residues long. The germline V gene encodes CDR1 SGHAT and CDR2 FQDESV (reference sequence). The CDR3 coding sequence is TGTGCCATAGCCGCGGGACAGGGCTCCTACAATGAGCAGTTCTTC. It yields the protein CAIAAGQGSYNEQFF.

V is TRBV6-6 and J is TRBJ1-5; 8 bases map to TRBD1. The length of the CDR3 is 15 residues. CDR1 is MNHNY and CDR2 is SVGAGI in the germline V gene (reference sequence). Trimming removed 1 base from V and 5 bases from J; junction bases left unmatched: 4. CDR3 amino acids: CASSYFDRGHQPQHF. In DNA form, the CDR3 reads TGTGCCAGCAGTTACTTTGACAGGGGCCATCAGCCCCAGCATTTT.

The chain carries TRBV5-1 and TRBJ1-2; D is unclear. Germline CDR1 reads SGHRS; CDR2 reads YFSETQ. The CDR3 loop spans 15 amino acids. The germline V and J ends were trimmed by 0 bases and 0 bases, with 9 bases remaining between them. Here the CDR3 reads CASSLVGRTNYGYTF. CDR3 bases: TGCGCCAGCAGCTTGGTTGGCCGCACTAACTATGGCTACACCTTC. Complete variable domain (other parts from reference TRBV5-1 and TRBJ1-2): KAGVTQTPRYLIKTRGQQVTLSCSPISGHRSVSWYQQTPGQGLQFLFEYFSETQRNKGNFPGRFSGRQFSNSRSEMNVSTLELGDSALYLCASSLVGRTNYGYTFGSGTRLTVV.

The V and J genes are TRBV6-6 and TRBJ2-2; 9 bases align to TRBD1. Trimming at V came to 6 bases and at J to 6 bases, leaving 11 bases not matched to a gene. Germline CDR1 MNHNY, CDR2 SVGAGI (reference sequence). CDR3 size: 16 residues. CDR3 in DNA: TGTGCCAGCAGCCGAAACCCGGGACAGGGTCCCGGGGAGCTGTTTTTT. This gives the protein CASSRNPGQGPGELFF.

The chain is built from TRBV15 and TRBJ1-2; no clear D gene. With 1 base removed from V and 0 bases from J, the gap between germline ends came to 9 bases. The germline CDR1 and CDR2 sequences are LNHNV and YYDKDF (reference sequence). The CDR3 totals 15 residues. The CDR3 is CATSRVGRSNYGYTF. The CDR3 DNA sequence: TGTGCCACCAGCAGAGTCGGCAGGTCTAACTATGGCTACACCTTC.

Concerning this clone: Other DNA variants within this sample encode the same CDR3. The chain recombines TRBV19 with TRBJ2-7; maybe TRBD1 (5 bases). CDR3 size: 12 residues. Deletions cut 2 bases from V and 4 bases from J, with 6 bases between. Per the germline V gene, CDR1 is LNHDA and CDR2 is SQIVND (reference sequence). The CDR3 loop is CASSIQGYEQYF. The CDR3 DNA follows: TGTGCCAGTAGTATACAGGGTTACGAGCAGTACTTC.

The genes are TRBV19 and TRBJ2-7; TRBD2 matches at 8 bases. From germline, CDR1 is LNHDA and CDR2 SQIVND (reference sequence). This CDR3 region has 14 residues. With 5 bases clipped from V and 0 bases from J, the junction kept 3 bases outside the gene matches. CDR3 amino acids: CASSGGGLSYEQYF. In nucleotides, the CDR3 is TGTGCCAGTAGTGGCGGGGGGCTCTCCTACGAGCAGTACTTC.

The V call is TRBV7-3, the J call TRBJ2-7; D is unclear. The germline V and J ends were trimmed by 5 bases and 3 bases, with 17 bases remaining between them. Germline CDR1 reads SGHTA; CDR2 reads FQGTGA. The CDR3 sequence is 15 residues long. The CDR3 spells CASSASYGPRYEQYF. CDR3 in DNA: TGTGCCAGCAGCGCCAGCTATGGGCCTCGCTACGAGCAGTACTTC. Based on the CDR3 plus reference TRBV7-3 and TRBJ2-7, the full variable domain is GAGVSQTPSNKVTEKGKYVELRCDPISGHTALYWYRQSLGQGPEFLIYFQGTGAADDSGLPNDRFFAVRPEGSVSTLKIQRTERGDSAVYLCASSASYGPRYEQYFGPGTRLTVT.

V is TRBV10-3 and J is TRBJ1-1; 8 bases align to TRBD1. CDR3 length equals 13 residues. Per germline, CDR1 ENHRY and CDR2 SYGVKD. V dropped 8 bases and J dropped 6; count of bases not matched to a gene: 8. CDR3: CAIGDRGGAEAFF. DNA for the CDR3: TGTGCCATCGGAGACAGGGGAGGGGCTGAAGCTTTCTTT.

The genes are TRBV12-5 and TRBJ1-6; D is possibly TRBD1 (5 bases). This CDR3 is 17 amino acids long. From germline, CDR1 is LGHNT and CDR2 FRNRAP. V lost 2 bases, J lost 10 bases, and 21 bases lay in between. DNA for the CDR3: TGTGCTAGTGGTTTGACGGGGGGAGGAGGGGAAAGCTCACCCCTCCACTTT. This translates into CASGLTGGGGESSPLHF.

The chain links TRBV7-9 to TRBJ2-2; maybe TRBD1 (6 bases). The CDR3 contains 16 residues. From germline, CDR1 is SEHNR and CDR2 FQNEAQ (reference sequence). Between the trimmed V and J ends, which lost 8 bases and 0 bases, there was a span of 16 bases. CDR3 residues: CASAFPAGANTGELFF. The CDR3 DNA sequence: TGTGCCAGCGCCTTCCCCGCAGGGGCGAACACCGGGGAGCTGTTTTTT.

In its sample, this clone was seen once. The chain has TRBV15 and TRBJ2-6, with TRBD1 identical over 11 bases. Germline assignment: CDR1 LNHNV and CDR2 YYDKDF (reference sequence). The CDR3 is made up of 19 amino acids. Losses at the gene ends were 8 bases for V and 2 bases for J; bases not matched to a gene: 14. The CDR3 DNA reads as TGTGCCACCGCCTGGACAGGGGGCGAATCTTTTACTGGGGCCAACGTCCTGACTTTC. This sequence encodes CATAWTGGESFTGANVLTF.

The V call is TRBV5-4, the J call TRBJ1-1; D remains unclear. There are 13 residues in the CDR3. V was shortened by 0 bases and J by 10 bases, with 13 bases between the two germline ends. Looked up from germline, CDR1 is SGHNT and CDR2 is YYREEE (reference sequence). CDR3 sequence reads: CASSLGTGDGAFF. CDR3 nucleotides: TGTGCCAGCAGCTTGGGTACCGGAGATGGAGCTTTCTTT.

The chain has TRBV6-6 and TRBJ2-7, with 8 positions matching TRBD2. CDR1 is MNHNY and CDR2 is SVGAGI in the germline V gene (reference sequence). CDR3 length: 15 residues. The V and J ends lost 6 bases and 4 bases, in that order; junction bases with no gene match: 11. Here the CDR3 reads CASRHDGTRPYEQYF. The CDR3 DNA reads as TGTGCCAGCAGACACGACGGGACTAGGCCTTACGAGCAGTACTTC.